Listed below are T cell receptor beta chains from one sample, sequenced in a study of shared T cell receptors in the human thymus. Repertoires were generated with immunoSEQ multiplex PCR, while TCRdb's copy carries only in-frame clones and drops some. The sample consists of more than 550,000 clones, about 89% of them appearing once. This sample also appeared in a second study, on human thymus T cells.

The material sequenced was thymocytes. The receptors derive from a boy in the first two years of life with a congenital heart defect. Each CDR3 is given with its conserved first and last residue. D genes are given only for firm matches.

v_call d_call cdr3_aa
TRBV9 - CASSVNREWSNGNEQFF
TRBV30 TRBD1 CAWKTGGRSYNEQFF
TRBV29-1 - CSASLGHYEQYF
TRBV6-1 - CASNTQSPNEKLFF
TRBV4-1 - CASSQEGVQPQHF
TRBV19 - CASSIGGSEGDTQYF
TRBV28 - CASRPPWAGGSYEQYF
TRBV19 TRBD1 CASSIRTGRGVGAEAFF
TRBV2 TRBD2 CASSVRGGRGNEQFF
TRBV5-1 - CASSLAGVDGYTF
TRBV5-5 - CASSPDRANEKLFF
TRBV5-6 TRBD2 CASSPKRERGKNIQYF
TRBV5-1 TRBD1 CASRMDRGSEAFF
TRBV27 - CASGLMSYNSPLHF
TRBV9 TRBD2 CASSVGGTSVGETQYF
TRBV5-1 TRBD1 CASSIGSDRGYEQYF
TRBV28 TRBD1 CASRDDRDSQPQHF
TRBV5-4 - CASSRGGYRARGSYEQYF
TRBV5-6 TRBD1 CASSLGRTGTFNEQFF
TRBV18 - CASSPSYWTETYEQYF
TRBV9 TRBD1 CASSDLGTAKQETQYF
TRBV9 - CASSVGEGVARLYF
TRBV9 - CASSVRAGGLAIYF
TRBV10-2 - CASRDLQETQYF
TRBV6-5 - CASSYFPRGNYNEQFF
TRBV2 - CASSVPGGRGFKGNQPQHF
TRBV14 - CASSHGGTGELFF
TRBV28 - CASSYRVSNQPQHF
TRBV5-1 - CASSLSRSGADVLNTEAFF
TRBV6-5 - CASSYADTNTEAFF
TRBV28 TRBD1 CASSDRGAIWGYTF
TRBV18 TRBD1 CASSPGTGTTEAFF
TRBV28 TRBD2 CASRRTSGHNEQFF
TRBV30 TRBD1 CAWSVDRALIRHGYTF
TRBV10-1 TRBD1 CASSECEPGQCQQFF
TRBV19 TRBD2 CASSIRGLAGGHDTQYF
TRBV25-1 TRBD1 CASSDLKDRGRNEQYF
TRBV28 TRBD1 CASRNGTGREENIQYF
TRBV28 TRBD2 CASSSSGKSSYEQYF
TRBV10-3 - CAISNGGRANYGYTF
TRBV7-9 - CASRSRRQMNTEAFF
TRBV6-1 - CASSERETQYF
TRBV9 TRBD1 CASSVSQGASKNIQYF
TRBV10-3 TRBD2 CAISVSGPGGYEQYF
TRBV9 TRBD1 CASSFGTGGNNEQFF
TRBV27 - CASSSGGRETQYF
TRBV28 - CASSTPGPTFNQPQHF
TRBV6-5 TRBD2 CASSTLAGVFEQFF
TRBV6-5 - CASSYKAAGLNYGYTF
TRBV4-3 TRBD1 CASSQEQGGYYEQYF
TRBV29-1 TRBD1 CSVTGTVSLGQYF
TRBV9 TRBD2 CASSPRWASGGGTDTQYF
TRBV5-1 TRBD1 CASSTWTGNSEAFF
TRBV11-3 - CASSQSGLGTEAFF
TRBV6-1 - CASSELGSWGMNTEAFF
TRBV27 TRBD1 CASSPLGTGFYEQYF
TRBV28 - CASSPRLDHTDTQYF